What follows are 2 T cell receptor beta chains derived from one specimen sequenced in a study of T cells after yellow fever vaccination. TCRdb reprocessed the 5' RACE reads via MiXCR and lists one record per CDR3 protein. The profile shows 250,000 to 400,000 distinct CDR3 sequences, about 4% of them singletons. Specimen: PBMCs, collected 5 days after the yellow fever booster vaccination. The receptor set was obtained from a man between 18 and 29 years old who received the YFV17D yellow fever vaccine.

This clonotype was picked up a small number of times. The V gene is TRBV4-1, the J gene TRBJ2-7; weak D call: TRBD2 (5 bases). This CDR3 has 13 residues. CDR1 and CDR2 from the germline V gene are MGHRA and YSYEKL. V was trimmed by 3 bases and J by 0 bases, leaving 6 bases between them. CDR3 nucleotides: TGCGCCAGCAGCCACGGGGACTCCTACGAGCAGTACTTC. Translation gives CASSHGDSYEQYF.

This clonotype was seen many times. The chain carries TRBV6-1 and TRBJ2-5; D is uncertain. Germline V CDR1 and CDR2: MNHNS, SASEGT. This CDR3 contains 14 residues. The V end was cut by 2 bases, the J end by 8 bases, with 15 bases between. CDR3 residues: CASSEHRGKRTQYF. The DNA for the CDR3 is TGTGCCAGCAGTGAACACCGCGGCAAGCGAACCCAGTACTTC.